The clone carrying this TCR beta chain occurred many times. What it binds is not known. The ends were cut back, 5 bases at V and 0 bases at J, with 19 bases in the middle. The CDR3 runs to 16 residues. The germline V gene encodes CDR1 DFQATT and CDR2 SNEGSKA (reference sequence). Time point of the sample: newly diagnosed GD, antithyroid drugs for less than 3 months. Researchers made the TCR library from RNA that was extracted from PBMCs. A volume of about 9.9 milliliters of peripheral blood was collected in EDTA tubes. Investigators prepared the TCR beta libraries by applying iRepertoire HTBI primers and Arm-PCR of CDR3 regions. Using its own MiXCR run on the multiplex PCR reads, TCRdb lists one record per CDR3 protein. Of over 350,000 distinct CDR3 sequences in the sample, approximately 16% are singletons; the top ten hold approximately 8%. This record belongs to a study of regulatory T cells in long-lasting Graves disease. Study-level results: Shared public clonotypes totalled roughly 2,500 in persistent patients, compared with 966 in new patients.

A further study also used this sample, focusing on T cells in Graves' hyperthyroidism and ophthalmopathy. According to that study: Orbital computed tomography and thyroid ultrasound, together with serum TRAb and thyroxine and clinical symptoms, were used for diagnoses.

The V gene is TRBV20-1, the J gene TRBJ1-2, with D uncertain. Specimen: peripheral blood mononuclear cells (PBMCs), collected at new diagnosis, from a patient treated with antithyroid drugs. The TCR comes from a middle-aged woman with Graves disease. The DNA for the CDR3 is TGCAGTGCTGTTGGATTGTCGGAGGGCACTAACTATGGCTACACCTTC. Translated: CSAVGLSEGTNYGYTF.